The next 12 T cell receptor beta chains were all read from a single sample in a study of blood T cells in healthy people across ages (dated by TCRdb to about 2015). The method behind the library was 5' RACE. The run used an Illumina HiSeq 2500. The second PCR ran for roughly 7 to 12 cycles and used a J-beta primer mix along with a sample-barcoded 5' primer. TCRdb reprocessed the public reads (quality trimming at Q25 with fastp, clone calling with MiXCR) and kept in-frame beta chains. Every entry covers one CDR3 protein and lists the most common genes and DNA from its rows. Within this sample are 540,000 or so distinct CDR3 sequences, with around half of them counted one time only. The ten largest clones add up to approximately 25% of the sample. The sample consisted of blood. All receptors come from an elderly man in good health.

This clonotype was observed a handful of times. The chain combines TRBV20-1 with TRBJ2-1; 10 nucleotides line up with TRBD2. The CDR3 spans 14 residues. From germline, CDR1 is DFQATT and CDR2 SNEGSKA (reference sequence). Losses at the gene ends were 3 bases for V and 4 bases for J; bases not matched to a gene: 3. The DNA of the CDR3 is TGCAGTGCTAGTCCTAGCGGGGGTTACAATGAGCAGTTCTTC. Residues: CSASPSGGYNEQFF.

The gene calls are TRBV7-2 and TRBJ1-2; D gene ambiguous. The CDR3 length is 15 residues. Germline CDR1 reads SGHTA; CDR2 reads FQGNSA. Deletions cut 1 base from V and 5 bases from J, with 14 bases between. As DNA, the CDR3 is TGTGCCAGCAGCTTAGACCGGGCTGGCCCTTATGGCTACACCTTC. Its translation is CASSLDRAGPYGYTF. Drawing the rest from reference TRBV7-2 and TRBJ1-2, the complete variable domain is GAGVSQSPSNKVTEKGKDVELRCDPISGHTALYWYRQSLGQGLEFLIYFQGNSAPDKSGLPSDRFSAERTGGSVSTLTIQRTQQEDSAVYLCASSLDRAGPYGYTFGSGTRLTVV.

The chain uses TRBV7-2 and TRBJ2-7; perhaps TRBD2 as D (7 bases). The germline CDR1 and CDR2 sequences are SGHTA and FQGNSA. Trimming took 5 bases from V and 4 from J, leaving 18 bases between them. CDR3 size: 15 residues. CDR3 nucleotides: TGTGCCAGCAGCCAGGGGTCTAGCGGCCTTTACGAGCAGTACTTC. Its translation: CASSQGSSGLYEQYF.

The chain is built from TRBV7-8 and TRBJ2-7; D remains unclear. Trimming took off 1 base at V and 3 bases at J, with 7 bases between the two ends. CDR3 size: 13 residues. The germline gives CDR1 SGHVS, CDR2 FQNEAQ. CDR3: CASSLVGFYEQYF. CDR3 nucleotide sequence: TGTGCCAGCAGCTTAGTAGGTTTCTACGAGCAGTACTTC.

The chain carries TRBV27 and TRBJ1-2; possibly TRBD1 for D (6 bases). Trimming took off 6 bases at V and 2 bases at J, with 10 bases between the two ends. CDR1 and CDR2 from the germline V gene are MNHEY and SMNVEV (reference sequence). The CDR3 contains 13 residues. The CDR3 bases are TGTGCCAGCAGAGGCAGGGGAAACTATGGCTACACCTTC. Its protein is CASRGRGNYGYTF.

This chain connects TRBV4-1 to TRBJ1-2; D possibly corresponds to TRBD1 (5 bases). Germline V gene sequence: CDR1 MGHRA, CDR2 YSYEKL. Trimming stripped 0 bases from V and 2 bases from J, with 7 bases between. The CDR3 is made up of 14 amino acids. For the CDR3, the DNA is TGCGCCAGCAGCCAAGAGTGGGGGAACTATGGCTACACCTTC. Its translation is CASSQEWGNYGYTF.

V gene TRBV4-3 combines with J gene TRBJ1-1; D is perhaps TRBD1 (6 bases). This CDR3 has 16 amino acids. CDR1 LGHNA and CDR2 YSLEER come from the germline V gene. Trimming shortened V by 0 bases and J by 5 bases, and 16 bases separated the two germline ends. The CDR3 DNA reads as TGCGCCAGCAGCCAAGAAGGAGGCAGGGGTTGGACTGAAGCTTTCTTT. Translating gives CASSQEGGRGWTEAFF.

The chain employs TRBV4-2 and TRBJ1-6; D perhaps matches TRBD1 (5 bases). Trimming pared 1 base from V and 5 bases from J, leaving 18 bases between. The CDR3 sequence is 18 residues long. Germline V gene sequence: CDR1 LGHNA, CDR2 YNFKEQ. CDR3 loop: CASSQVTGFSGNNSPLHF. The CDR3, as DNA: TGTGCCAGCAGCCAAGTAACAGGCTTCAGTGGGAATAATTCACCCCTCCACTTT.

This chain joins TRBV14 and TRBJ1-5; the D is unclear. Germline loops: CDR1 SGHDN, CDR2 FVKESK. CDR3 length equals 14 residues. V shed 4 bases and J shed 0 bases, with 7 bases lying between them. The CDR3 nucleotides are TGTGCCAGCAGCCCCGCTTATAGCAATCAGCCCCAGCATTTT. This encodes CASSPAYSNQPQHF.

This clonotype was seen at least ten times. The DNA of the CDR3 is TGTGCCAGCAGCCGTTACTACGAGCAGTACTTC. Its protein product is CASSRYYEQYF. The chain carries TRBV28 and TRBJ2-7; no definite D call. Trimming took off 6 bases at V and 3 bases at J, with 6 bases between the two ends. Germline CDR1 reads MDHEN; CDR2 reads SYDVKM. The CDR3 contains 11 residues. Full variable domain (remainder filled in from reference TRBV28 and TRBJ2-7): DVKVTQSSRYLVKRTGEKVFLECVQDMDHENMFWYRQDPGLGLRLIYFSYDVKMKEKGDIPEGYSVSREKKERFSLILESASTNQTSMYLCASSRYYEQYFGPGTRLTVT.

The chain couples TRBV9 to TRBJ2-1; weak D call: TRBD1 (7 bases). Trimming removed 4 bases from V and 4 bases from J, with 18 bases in between. Germline CDR1 is SGDLS and CDR2 is YYNGEE. The CDR3 runs to 16 residues. The CDR3 DNA is TGTGCCAGCAGCCCCACGGAGGGACAGCCTTACAATGAGCAGTTCTTC. Translated, it gives CASSPTEGQPYNEQFF.

The chain has TRBV5-1 and TRBJ2-3, with D possibly TRBD2 on 6 matching bases. Trimming stripped 4 bases from V and 0 bases from J, with 15 bases between. This CDR3 region has 16 residues. Germline V gene sequence: CDR1 SGHRS, CDR2 YFSETQ. The CDR3 protein is CASSTTRSSSTDTQYF. CDR3 nucleotide sequence: TGCGCCAGCAGCACGACTAGATCTTCTAGCACAGATACGCAGTATTTT.